The 17 T cell receptor beta chains below come from one sample, sequenced in a study of blood T cell repertoires in COVID-19. Measured with immunoSEQ multiplex PCR; TCRdb has only the in-frame clones, and not every one. The table records about 290,000 clones, about nine tenths of them present only once. The sample was peripheral blood. The receptors stem from a woman in her 30s with COVID-19, enrolled during active disease.

The J gene is TRBJ2-2, the V gene TRBV3-1 (or the pseudogene TRBV3-2), with D maybe TRBD2 (6 bases). Germline values: CDR1 LGHDT, CDR2 YNNKEL (reference sequence). The CDR3 spans 15 residues. V lost 5 bases and J 7 bases, leaving 17 bases between the germline ends. CDR3 amino acids: CASSDRGYLGGELFF. The CDR3 DNA sequence: TGTGCCAGCAGCGATCGGGGGTACCTTGGCGGGGAGCTGTTTTTT.

The chain recombines TRBV9 with TRBJ2-2, with D perhaps matching TRBD2 (7 bases). The CDR3 length is 16 residues. Trimming removed 0 bases at V and 2 bases at J, with 11 bases between. Germline loops: CDR1 SGDLS, CDR2 YYNGEE. The CDR3 DNA sequence: TGTGCCAGCAGCGTAGTGGCGGGGGCAAACACCGGGGAGCTGTTTTTT. Residues: CASSVVAGANTGELFF.

The V gene is TRBV7-9, the J gene TRBJ2-1, with D perhaps matching TRBD1 (6 bases). The CDR3 runs 16 residues. The ends were cut back, 5 bases at V and 4 bases at J, with 18 bases in the middle. Looked up from germline, CDR1 is SEHNR and CDR2 is FQNEAQ (reference sequence). CDR3 sequence (DNA): TGTGCCAGCAGCGTAGATACAGGGTATCGTTACAATGAGCAGTTCTTC. Translating it yields CASSVDTGYRYNEQFF. The full variable domain, completed using reference TRBV7-9 and TRBJ2-1, is DTGVSQNPRHKITKRGQNVTFRCDPISEHNRLYWYRQTLGQGPEFLTYFQNEAQLEKSRLLSDRFSAERPKGSFSTLEIQRTEQGDSAMYLCASSVDTGYRYNEQFFGPGTRLTVL.

V gene TRBV9 combines with J gene TRBJ1-1; TRBD1 is a possible D gene (6 bases). V lost 0 bases and J 4 bases, leaving 13 bases between the germline ends. CDR3 size: 15 residues. In germline, CDR1 is SGDLS, CDR2 YYNGEE. The CDR3 DNA reads as TGTGCCAGCAGCGTAGATACAGGGTTGAGCACTGAAGCTTTCTTT. Protein: CASSVDTGLSTEAFF.

This clone has only one observation. The same CDR3 also results from other DNA sequences found in this sample. V is TRBV19 and J is TRBJ1-2; no clear D. The germline V gene has CDR1 LNHDA and CDR2 SQIVND (reference sequence). V lost 3 bases and J 4 bases, leaving 12 bases between the germline ends. This CDR3 has 14 residues. CDR3 amino acids: CASSIGGLSYGYTF. The CDR3 DNA reads TGTGCCAGTAGTATTGGAGGTTTAAGCTATGGCTACACCTTC.

The chain joins TRBV7-8 to TRBJ1-2, with D uncertain. Trimming took off 2 bases at V and 5 bases at J, with 12 bases between the two ends. Germline V gene sequence: CDR1 SGHVS, CDR2 FQNEAQ. The CDR3 contains 14 residues. CDR3: CASSLQELSYGYTF. For the CDR3, the DNA is TGTGCCAGCAGCTTACAGGAACTTAGTTATGGCTACACCTTC.

As concerns this clone: The sample holds other DNA sequences that translate to the same CDR3. The chain joins TRBV6-5 to TRBJ1-1; tentatively, D is TRBD1 (5 bases). The CDR3 is 14 residues long. Germline loops: CDR1 MNHEY, CDR2 SVGAGI. V lost 2 bases and J lost 1, with 8 bases in between. CDR3 region: CASSYTGTNTEAFF. CDR3 in DNA: TGTGCCAGCAGTTACACAGGTACGAACACTGAAGCTTTCTTT.

This chain connects TRBV7-9 to TRBJ2-3; perhaps TRBD2 as D (6 bases). Germline-derived CDR1 and CDR2 are SEHNR and FQNEAQ (reference sequence). Trimming took 5 bases from V and 2 from J, leaving 14 bases between them. This CDR3 has 15 amino acids. The DNA of the CDR3 is TGTGCCAGCAGCCCGGGGGTTACCTCCACAGATACGCAGTATTTT. The encoded protein is CASSPGVTSTDTQYF.

The V and J genes are TRBV9 and TRBJ2-5, with a tentative D call TRBD1 (6 bases). With 1 base removed from V and 1 base from J, the gap between germline ends came to 8 bases. This CDR3 is 14 amino acids long. Per germline, CDR1 SGDLS and CDR2 YYNGEE. CDR3 sequence: CASSVQGRQETQYF. The CDR3 bases are TGTGCCAGCAGCGTACAGGGGCGCCAAGAGACCCAGTACTTC.

The chain combines TRBV5-4 with TRBJ1-3; D is undetermined. V lost 0 bases and J 8 bases, leaving 9 bases between the germline ends. Per germline, CDR1 SGHNT and CDR2 YYREEE (reference sequence). The CDR3 runs to 13 residues. The CDR3 spells CASSLDSGYTIYF. CDR3 nucleotides: TGTGCCAGCAGCTTGGATTCGGGGTACACCATATATTTT.

This clone was detected a few times. The chain carries TRBV2 and TRBJ1-6, with D perhaps matching TRBD1 (6 bases). CDR1 is SNHLY, CDR2 FYNNEI, per germline. There are 12 residues in the CDR3. Trimming cost V 6 bases and J 9 bases, with 9 bases left between them. The CDR3 bases are TGTGCCAGCAGACAACAGGGTTCACCCCTCCACTTT. It translates to CASRQQGSPLHF.

This chain connects TRBV7-9 to TRBJ2-3; 12 bases match TRBD2. CDR3 length equals 16 residues. Trimming took 8 bases from V and 7 from J; bases not matched to a gene: 13. Germline V gene lookup returns CDR1 SEHNR and CDR2 FQNEAQ (reference sequence). The CDR3: CASVAGLAGPPHTQYF. DNA for the CDR3: TGTGCCAGCGTCGCCGGACTAGCGGGGCCCCCACATACGCAGTATTTT. The full variable domain, in which reference TRBV7-9 and TRBJ2-3 provide the parts outside the CDR3, is DTGVSQNPRHKITKRGQNVTFRCDPISEHNRLYWYRQTLGQGPEFLTYFQNEAQLEKSRLLSDRFSAERPKGSFSTLEIQRTEQGDSAMYLCASVAGLAGPPHTQYFGPGTRLTVL.

This sequence joins TRBV29-1 and TRBJ1-2; D is ambiguous. The germline CDR1 and CDR2 sequences are SQVTM and ANQGSEA. This CDR3 spans 14 amino acids. Trimming cost V 5 bases and J 4 bases, with 17 bases left between them. CDR3 residues: CSVKGRELGYGYTF. CDR3 bases: TGCAGCGTTAAAGGACGGGAATTGGGCTATGGCTACACCTTC.

The CDR3 DNA sequence: TGTGCCAGCAGCTTGGAAACACGGACAGCTAATGAAAAACTGTTTTTT. Its translation is CASSLETRTANEKLFF. The V call is TRBV5-5, the J call TRBJ1-4; tentative D call: TRBD1 (6 bases). Per germline, CDR1 SGHKS and CDR2 YYEKEE (reference sequence). V was clipped by 0 bases and J by 3 bases, with 12 bases between them. CDR3 length: 16 residues.

The rearrangement joins TRBV28 to TRBJ1-1; D ambiguous. V lost 6 bases and J lost 0, with 11 bases in between. CDR3 size: 14 residues. The germline CDR1 and CDR2 sequences are MDHEN and SYDVKM. In DNA, the CDR3 is TGTGCCAGCAGCTACAGAGTCATGAACACTGAAGCTTTCTTT. This sequence encodes CASSYRVMNTEAFF.

The chain combines TRBV24-1 with TRBJ2-6, with 8 bases aligning to TRBD1. This CDR3 has 15 residues. Germline V gene sequence: CDR1 KGHDR, CDR2 SFDVKD. V lost 4 bases, J lost 10 bases, and 8 bases stayed unmatched. CDR3 nucleotides: TGTGCCACCAGTGACCCCAGGGGGCCGGAGAACGTCCTGACTTTC. Its protein product is CATSDPRGPENVLTF.

The rearrangement joins TRBV28 to TRBJ2-7; 7 bases are a match to TRBD1. Germline CDR1 MDHEN, CDR2 SYDVKM. After removal of 6 bases from V and 3 bases from J, the junction contained 11 bases not matched to a gene. CDR3 length: 15 residues. The CDR3 protein is CASSHPRDRHYEQYF. For the CDR3, the DNA is TGTGCCAGCAGCCACCCCCGGGACAGACACTACGAGCAGTACTTC. Full variable domain (missing parts from reference TRBV28 and TRBJ2-7): DVKVTQSSRYLVKRTGEKVFLECVQDMDHENMFWYRQDPGLGLRLIYFSYDVKMKEKGDIPEGYSVSREKKERFSLILESASTNQTSMYLCASSHPRDRHYEQYFGPGTRLTVT.